The 18 T cell receptor beta chains presented below share a single source sample, sequenced in a study of blood T cell repertoires in COVID-19 (dated by TCRdb to about 2020). Libraries were prepared through the immunoSEQ multiplex PCR assay. This immuneACCESS table, as held by TCRdb, lists in-frame sequences with V and J called but not all clones. Of the missing ones, under half trace to an unresolved V gene in checked studies; the others have no known cause. The sample table shows about 77,000 clones, and 76% are seen once. The ten largest make up 15% to 20% of the sample. The specimen sequenced was peripheral blood. Receptors were obtained from a man aged 65-85 years with active or convalescent COVID-19.

This clone was observed a single time. This CDR3 reads CASSPDSDNEQFF. CDR3 coding DNA: TGTGCCAGCAGCCCTGACAGTGACAATGAGCAGTTCTTC. The V gene is TRBV11-3, the J gene TRBJ2-1; tentatively, D is TRBD1 (5 bases). CDR3 length: 13 residues. The germline V gene has CDR1 SGHNT and CDR2 YENEEA. V dropped 5 bases and J dropped 5 bases, with 10 bases sitting between them.

The rearrangement uses TRBV6-5 and TRBJ2-7; TRBD2 agrees at 7 bases. The CDR3 runs 12 residues. Germline assignment: CDR1 MNHEY and CDR2 SVGAGI. J was trimmed by 3 bases and V by 5 bases; bases with no gene match: 1. Here the CDR3 DNA reads TGTGCCAGCAGTCCTAGCGGCTACGAGCAGTACTTC. It translates to CASSPSGYEQYF.

V and J are TRBV5-4 and TRBJ2-4, with TRBD1 identical over 7 bases. Trimming took 4 bases from V and 0 from J; bases not matched to a gene: 7. Germline V gene lookup returns CDR1 SGHNT and CDR2 YYREEE (reference sequence). The CDR3 loop spans 16 amino acids. CDR3 region: CASSTTGEGAKNIQYF. For the CDR3, the DNA is TGTGCCAGCAGCACCACAGGGGAAGGAGCCAAAAACATTCAGTACTTC.

This rearrangement joins TRBV11-3 to TRBJ2-1, with D possibly matching TRBD1 (6 bases). The ends were cut back, 4 bases at V and 9 bases at J, with 13 bases in the middle. The CDR3 has 13 residues. Germline V gene sequence: CDR1 SGHNT, CDR2 YENEEA. The CDR3 reads CASSSIQGPEQFF. CDR3 sequence (DNA): TGTGCCAGCAGCTCAATACAGGGTCCTGAGCAGTTCTTC.

This chain connects TRBV30 to TRBJ1-1, with 9 positions matching TRBD1. Germline CDR1 GTSNPN, CDR2 SVGIG (reference sequence). The ends lost 7 bases at V and 3 bases at J; junction bases unmatched: 6. This CDR3 comprises 13 residues. CDR3: CAYRDREYTEAFF. The CDR3 DNA is TGTGCCTACCGGGACAGGGAGTACACTGAAGCTTTCTTT.

V and J are TRBV5-1 and TRBJ2-7; TRBD1 matches at 8 bases. This CDR3 spans 14 amino acids. Germline CDR1 SGHRS, CDR2 YFSETQ. With 2 bases clipped from V and 5 bases from J, the junction kept 6 bases outside the gene matches. The CDR3 DNA reads TGCGCCAGCAGCTTCGCAGGGGGCTTTGACGAGCAGTACTTC. It yields the protein CASSFAGGFDEQYF.

This rearrangement joins TRBV5-6 to TRBJ1-1, with 10 bases matching TRBD1. Germline CDR1 is SGHDT and CDR2 is YYEEEE. Unmatched junction bases numbered 3, after V lost 4 bases and J lost 3 bases. This CDR3 contains 14 residues. The DNA of the CDR3 is TGTGCCAGCAGCGGGGGACAGGGGCACACTGAAGCTTTCTTT. This encodes CASSGGQGHTEAFF.

The V call is TRBV24-1, the J call TRBJ2-2; 8 bases are a match to TRBD1. This CDR3 has 16 amino acids. The junction had 13 bases not matched to a gene; V was cut back by 10 bases and J by 4 bases. Germline assignment: CDR1 KGHDR and CDR2 SFDVKD. The CDR3 DNA reads as TGTGCCACTGAACAGATCGGACAGGGTGGCACCGGGGAGCTGTTTTTT. Residues: CATEQIGQGGTGELFF.

The chain is built from TRBV10-3 and TRBJ2-5; no definite D call. V lost 3 bases, J lost 2 bases, and 4 bases lay in between. Germline CDR1 reads ENHRY; CDR2 reads SYGVKD. This CDR3 has 12 residues. DNA of the CDR3: TGTGCCATCAGTGACAGGCAAGAGACCCAGTACTTC. Residues: CAISDRQETQYF.

This chain uses TRBV5-3 with TRBJ2-7; a possible D gene is TRBD2 (5 bases). TRBV5-3 is an ORF; its function is uncertain. This CDR3 spans 10 amino acids. Trimming stripped 10 bases from V and 12 bases from J, with 17 bases between. The CDR3 DNA reads as TGTGCCGGCACGGAGGACTTGGGGTACTTC. Its protein is CAGTEDLGYF.

This clone was detected only a few times. The genes are TRBV28 and TRBJ1-5; 9 positions match TRBD1. The CDR3 sequence is 14 residues long. V was clipped by 6 bases and J by 5 bases; unmatched bases: 5. CDR1 MDHEN and CDR2 SYDVKM come from the germline V gene. This chain's CDR3 is CASRPQGADQPQHF. For the CDR3, the DNA is TGTGCCAGCAGACCACAGGGGGCTGATCAGCCCCAGCATTTT.

This chain joins TRBV28 and TRBJ1-5, with no clear D. The CDR3 length is 15 residues. The germline V gene encodes CDR1 MDHEN and CDR2 SYDVKM. V dropped 5 bases and J dropped 8 bases, with 19 bases sitting between them. As DNA, the CDR3 is TGTGCCAGCAGTGACACCGACCCTCCCAGCAAGCCCCAGCATTTT. As protein: CASSDTDPPSKPQHF.

V is TRBV6-1 and J is TRBJ2-1, with D maybe TRBD2 (6 bases). Per the germline V gene, CDR1 is MNHNS and CDR2 is SASEGT. V gave up 3 bases and J gave up 5 bases, with 14 bases separating them. CDR3 length equals 15 residues. The CDR3 is CASSDGSGVDNEQFF. The DNA of the CDR3 is TGTGCCAGCAGTGATGGGTCGGGGGTCGACAATGAGCAGTTCTTC.

In nucleotides, the CDR3 is TGTGCCACCAGTGGGCCAGGGGATTTAGGAAACACCATATATTTT. Translated: CATSGPGDLGNTIYF. The V call is TRBV24-1, the J call TRBJ1-3, with a possible D match to TRBD1 (6 bases). The CDR3 covers 15 residues. From germline, CDR1 is KGHDR and CDR2 SFDVKD. Deletions cut 5 bases from V and 4 bases from J, with 14 bases between.

As DNA, the CDR3 is TGTGCCAGCAGCGCTAGCGGGGATACCTACGAGCAGTACTTC. Translating gives CASSASGDTYEQYF. The rearrangement joins TRBV9 to TRBJ2-7; 9 positions match TRBD2. Germline lookup yields CDR1 SGDLS and CDR2 YYNGEE. There are 14 residues in the CDR3. V shed 3 bases, J shed 2 bases, and the junction held 3 bases outside the gene matches.

The V call is TRBV19, the J call TRBJ1-2, with D uncertain. There are 15 residues in the CDR3. V was cut by 7 bases and J by 0 bases, with 15 bases left in between. Looked up from germline, CDR1 is LNHDA and CDR2 is SQIVND (reference sequence). CDR3 coding DNA: TGTGCCAGTACCCCGGTCCCAGGTACTAACTATGGCTACACCTTC. As protein: CASTPVPGTNYGYTF.

V usage is TRBV28 and J usage is TRBJ2-7; D is unclear. There are 15 residues in the CDR3. Germline CDR1 reads MDHEN; CDR2 reads SYDVKM. V gave up 6 bases and J gave up 2 bases, with 17 bases separating them. For the CDR3, the DNA is TGTGCCAGCAGCAACCCAGGAAAACTTACCTACGAGCAGTACTTC. It encodes CASSNPGKLTYEQYF.

This clone was found a few times. The chain links TRBV3-1 (or the pseudogene TRBV3-2) to TRBJ2-1; 8 nucleotides match TRBD2. Looked up from germline, CDR1 is LGHDT and CDR2 is YNNKEL (reference sequence). This CDR3 comprises 15 residues. Unmatched junction bases numbered 8, after V lost 1 base and J lost 9 bases. CDR3 in DNA: TGTGCCAGCAGCCAAGGGTCGGGGGGGCCCATTGAGCAGTTCTTC. This gives the protein CASSQGSGGPIEQFF.